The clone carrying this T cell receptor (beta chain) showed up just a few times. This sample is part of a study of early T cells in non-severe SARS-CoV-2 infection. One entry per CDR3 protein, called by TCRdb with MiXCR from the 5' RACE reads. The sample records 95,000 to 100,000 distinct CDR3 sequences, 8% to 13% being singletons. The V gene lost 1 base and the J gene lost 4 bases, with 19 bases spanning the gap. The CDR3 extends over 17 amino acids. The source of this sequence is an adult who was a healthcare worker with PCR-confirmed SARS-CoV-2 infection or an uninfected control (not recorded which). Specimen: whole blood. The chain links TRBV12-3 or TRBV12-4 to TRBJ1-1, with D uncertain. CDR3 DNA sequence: TGTGCCAGCAGTTTAGGAGGGAGGCGGATGAGTAGCACTGAAGCTTTCTTT. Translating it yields CASSLGGRRMSSTEAFF.